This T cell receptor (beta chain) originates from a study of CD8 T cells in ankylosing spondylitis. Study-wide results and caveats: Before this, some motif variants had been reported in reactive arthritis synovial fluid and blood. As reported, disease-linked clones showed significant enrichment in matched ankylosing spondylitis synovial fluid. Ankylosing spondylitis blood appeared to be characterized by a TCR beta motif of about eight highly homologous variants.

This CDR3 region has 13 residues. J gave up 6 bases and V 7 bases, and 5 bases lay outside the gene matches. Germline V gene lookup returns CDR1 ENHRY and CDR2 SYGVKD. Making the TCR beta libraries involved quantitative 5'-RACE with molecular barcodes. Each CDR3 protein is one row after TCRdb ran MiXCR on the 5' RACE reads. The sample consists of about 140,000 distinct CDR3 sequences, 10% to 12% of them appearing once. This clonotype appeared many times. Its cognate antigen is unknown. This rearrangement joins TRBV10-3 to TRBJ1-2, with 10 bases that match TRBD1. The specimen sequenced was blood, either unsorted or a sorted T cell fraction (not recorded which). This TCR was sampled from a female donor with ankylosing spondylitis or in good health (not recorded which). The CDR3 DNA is TGTGCCATCACCTGGACAGGGGGTCATGGCTACACCTTC. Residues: CAITWTGGHGYTF.